This T cell receptor beta chain came from a study of OX40 agonist ivuxolimab in advanced cancers. In the study overall: Patients took ivuxolimab, an agonistic anti-OX40 (CD134) antibody. Study-wide findings and caveats: The study observed clonal expansion of CD4+ and CD8+ blood T cells by week 6 at 0.1 to 3.0 mg/kg. Several nonresponders also turned out to have low normalized T-cell clonal expansion. Undetermined was the antigen specificity of the expanded peripheral T cells.

Germline V CDR1 and CDR2: LNHDA, SQIVND (reference sequence). This CDR3 is 15 amino acids long. With 5 bases removed from V and 0 bases from J, the gap between germline ends came to 11 bases. To note about this clone: Its antigen is not known.

Clones were read by immunoSEQ multiplex PCR, and TCRdb kept only the in-frame ones, dropping some. The table includes roughly 50,000 clones, 70% to 80% detected once. The material was CD4+ or CD8+ T cells sorted from blood, obtained in a trial of the OX40 agonist ivuxolimab. This sequence originates from an adult with an advanced solid tumor such as melanoma, head and neck, liver or kidney cancer. V gene TRBV19 combines with J gene TRBJ1-5; tentative D call: TRBD1 (6 bases). The CDR3 reads CASSPQGYSNQPQHF. Written as DNA, the CDR3 is TGTGCCAGTAGTCCACAGGGCTATAGCAATCAGCCCCAGCATTTT.